This T cell receptor (beta chain) appears in the sequencing data of a study of blood T cell repertoires in COVID-19. Study-wide context: Donors in the United States, Italy and Spain gave samples during acute or convalescent COVID-19.

This clone is a singleton in its sample. Only in-frame clones appear in the TCRdb table, and some are missing; sequencing was by immunoSEQ multiplex PCR. The repertoire has under 65,000 clones, approximately 84% of them found once; the top ten carry 5.1%. The CDR3 loop spans 14 amino acids. V trimming: 3 bases; J trimming: 4 bases; junction bases outside the gene matches: 4. The V gene's germline CDR1 is ENHRY and CDR2 SYGVKD. This rearrangement joins TRBV10-3 to TRBJ1-1, with 8 bases lining up with TRBD1. The source material was peripheral blood. The origin of this receptor is a man of 80 years or more in a cohort sampled during active COVID-19. The CDR3 DNA sequence: TGTGCCATCAGTGATTCAACAGGGGGCACTGAAGCTTTCTTT. It yields the protein CAISDSTGGTEAFF.